This paragraph reports one T cell receptor (beta chain). The antigen is not known. V was cut by 1 base and J by 2 bases, with 11 bases left in between. The CDR3 consists of 16 residues. From germline, CDR1 is SGHAT and CDR2 FQNNGV. With 60 Vbeta and 13 Jbeta primers, the PCR was carried out. In the original analysis: There were tens of millions of unique TCR beta chains by a later count, and 10 million to 12 million of them were shared. TCRdb's table, derived via immunoSEQ multiplex PCR, lists solely in-frame clones and lacks some. The DNA gave D and trimming, while V, J and clone size come from that table. The sample contains 150,000 to 200,000 clones, about 77% of which appear only once. This entry comes from a study of cytomegalovirus exposure and HLA in healthy donors. Study-wide findings and caveats: Some V segments, TRBV6-2 and TRBV6-3 among them, were indistinguishable and were therefore excluded. Cytomegalovirus-associated TCR beta chains were listed, numbering under 200. Using a false discovery rate of 0.05, a later analysis showed that approximately 17,000 TCR beta sequences were associated with HLA alleles.

This TCR was recovered from a woman in her twenties or thirties in good health and CMV-seropositive. The V gene is TRBV11-2, the J gene TRBJ1-4; unclear D gene. The sample was PBMCs. The CDR3 DNA reads as TGTGCCAGCAGCTTAGTCCCCGGGAGGACTAATGAAAAACTGTTTTTT. Translating it yields CASSLVPGRTNEKLFF.